The 24 T cell receptor beta chains listed next were all sequenced from one sample in a study of blood T cell repertoires in COVID-19. The protocol was immunoSEQ multiplex PCR, while the TCRdb copy is restricted to in-frame clones and leaves out a portion. Of fewer than 200,000 clones listed, roughly 89% are singletons. The sequenced sample was peripheral blood. Receptor source: an older woman who had recovered from COVID-19.

This chain connects TRBV2 to TRBJ2-2; tentatively, D is TRBD1 (7 bases). CDR1 is SNHLY and CDR2 is FYNNEI in the germline V gene. The CDR3 is made up of 14 amino acids. Trimming removed 8 bases at V and 3 bases at J, with 13 bases between. The chain's CDR3 is CASQGGVDTGELFF. The CDR3 DNA sequence: TGTGCCAGCCAGGGGGGAGTCGACACCGGGGAGCTGTTTTTT.

This sequence joins TRBV4-2 and TRBJ2-1, with TRBD2 matching over 12 bases. The CDR3 has 18 residues. Germline trimming cut 2 bases from V and 0 bases from J; bases unmatched to any gene: 5. CDR1 is LGHNA and CDR2 is YNFKEQ in the germline V gene. CDR3 nucleotide sequence: TGTGCCAGCAGCCAAACTAGCGGGGGGATGAGCTCCTACAATGAGCAGTTCTTC. Translation: CASSQTSGGMSSYNEQFF.

The genes are TRBV4-3 and TRBJ1-3; 7 nucleotides agree with TRBD1. The junction had 3 bases not matched to a gene; V was cut back by 0 bases and J by 4 bases. Per germline, CDR1 LGHNA and CDR2 YSLEER. The length of the CDR3 is 15 residues. As DNA, the CDR3 is TGCGCCAGCAGCCAAGAAGGGGGCCCCGGAAACACCATATATTTT. Its protein product is CASSQEGGPGNTIYF.

J is TRBJ2-3 and V is TRBV6-2 or TRBV6-3; TRBD2 matches at 7 bases. Unmatched junction bases numbered 13, after V lost 5 bases and J lost 2 bases. Per the germline V gene, CDR1 is MNHEY and CDR2 is SVGEGT. CDR3 length: 17 residues. Here the CDR3 DNA reads TGTGCCAGCAGTCCCCCGGTAGGCGGGGGACTCACAGATACGCAGTATTTT. Translation gives CASSPPVGGGLTDTQYF.

The chain joins TRBV21-1 to TRBJ2-7; the table gives TRBD2 as D, unverified against the DNA. TRBV21-1 corresponds to a pseudogene. The CDR3 is 15 amino acids. The CDR3 coding sequence is TGTGCCAGCAGCAAAGGCGCGGGGGCCTACTACGAGCAGTACTTC. It translates to CASSKGAGAYYEQYF.

V gene TRBV6-2 or TRBV6-3 combines with J gene TRBJ2-5, with D hard to call. The germline V gene has CDR1 MNHEY and CDR2 SVGEGT. There are 12 residues in the CDR3. V gave up 5 bases and J gave up 1 base, with 5 bases separating them. In DNA, the CDR3 is TGTGCCAGCAGTCCCTTCCAAGAGACCCAGTACTTC. This sequence encodes CASSPFQETQYF.

The gene calls are TRBV19 and TRBJ2-7, with D unresolved. CDR1 LNHDA and CDR2 SQIVND come from the germline V gene (reference sequence). This CDR3 is 14 amino acids long. Deletions cut 5 bases from V and 3 bases from J, with 14 bases between. CDR3 DNA sequence: TGTGCCAGTAGTTTGAGGTCAGAAAACTACGAGCAGTACTTC. It is translated as CASSLRSENYEQYF.

The J gene is TRBJ2-5, the V gene TRBV28; 8 bases match TRBD2. The ends lost 6 bases at V and 2 bases at J; junction bases unmatched: 8. The CDR3 is 15 residues long. The germline gives CDR1 MDHEN, CDR2 SYDVKM. CDR3 bases: TGTGCCAGCAGCACCAAGCGGGGGAGACAAGAGACCCAGTACTTC. Translated: CASSTKRGRQETQYF.

The chain combines TRBV6-6 with TRBJ1-1; TRBD1 might be the D (6 bases). The CDR3 runs to 13 residues. Trimming cost V 6 bases and J 4 bases, with 12 bases left between them. The germline gives CDR1 MNHNY, CDR2 SVGAGI (reference sequence). The CDR3 DNA reads TGTGCCAGCAGCCCGGGACATTCCACTGAAGCTTTCTTT. As protein: CASSPGHSTEAFF.

This rearrangement joins TRBV7-6 to TRBJ2-7, with 9 bases matching TRBD1. The CDR3 totals 15 residues. Germline loops: CDR1 SGHVS, CDR2 FNYEAQ. With V trimmed by 0 bases and J by 5 bases, 5 bases remained unmatched. The DNA of the CDR3 is TGTGCCAGCAGCTTAGCCGGGACAGGGTTGGACGAGCAGTACTTC. As protein: CASSLAGTGLDEQYF. Supplemented by reference TRBV7-6 and TRBJ2-7, the full variable domain reads GAGVSQSPRYKVTKRGQDVALRCDPISGHVSLYWYRQALGQGPEFLTYFNYEAQQDKSGLPNDRFSAERPEGSISTLTIQRTEQRDSAMYRCASSLAGTGLDEQYFGPGTRLTVT.

The rearrangement joins TRBV5-4 to TRBJ2-5, with TRBD1 matching 10 bases. J gave up 5 bases and V 7 bases, and 5 bases lay outside the gene matches. Germline lookup yields CDR1 SGHNT and CDR2 YYREEE (reference sequence). This CDR3 contains 13 residues. Here the CDR3 DNA reads TGTGCCAGCCGACAGGGGGCAGAGGAGACCCAGTACTTC. Protein product: CASRQGAEETQYF.

The table lists this clone with a few counts. The chain carries TRBV19 and TRBJ2-7, with 7 positions matching TRBD1. Germline CDR1 is LNHDA and CDR2 is SQIVND (reference sequence). The J segment lost 3 bases and the V segment lost 7 bases, leaving 9 bases of the junction unmatched. This CDR3 region has 14 residues. The CDR3 coding sequence is TGTGCCAGTAAGCCGGGACAGTCAGGCTACGAGCAGTACTTC. Residues: CASKPGQSGYEQYF.

CDR3 residues: CATSRGQGATDTQYF. The CDR3 DNA reads TGTGCCACCAGCAGAGGACAGGGGGCCACAGATACGCAGTATTTT. V usage is TRBV15 and J usage is TRBJ2-3; 10 bases are shared with TRBD1. Germline trimming cut 1 base from V and 2 bases from J; bases unmatched to any gene: 0. CDR1 is LNHNV and CDR2 is YYDKDF in the germline V gene (reference sequence). This CDR3 spans 15 amino acids.

Here the CDR3 DNA reads TGTGCCATCAGTGAGTCAACAGGGACCGATGGCTACACCTTC. Translated: CAISESTGTDGYTF. This chain uses TRBV10-3 with TRBJ1-2; D may be TRBD1 (6 bases). Per the germline V gene, CDR1 is ENHRY and CDR2 is SYGVKD. Trimming stripped 0 bases from V and 6 bases from J, with 11 bases between. The CDR3 totals 14 residues.

The chain is built from TRBV5-1 and TRBJ1-5, with TRBD1 as a possible D gene (5 bases). The CDR3 is 14 amino acids. Looked up from germline, CDR1 is SGHRS and CDR2 is YFSETQ. V was pared by 4 bases and J by 11 bases, with 19 bases between. This CDR3 reads CASSPWGGLQAQHF. CDR3 nucleotide sequence: TGCGCCAGCAGCCCCTGGGGCGGTCTCCAAGCCCAGCATTTT.

The chain employs TRBV7-3 and TRBJ2-2; tentatively, D is TRBD2 (5 bases). Looked up from germline, CDR1 is SGHTA and CDR2 is FQGTGA. V was clipped by 5 bases and J by 5 bases, with 15 bases between them. This CDR3 spans 15 amino acids. The CDR3 DNA follows: TGTGCCAGCAGCCAGGACTCCAGAAGGACCGGGGAGCTGTTTTTT. Translating it yields CASSQDSRRTGELFF.

CDR3 loop: CASRRVAGPENIQYF. In DNA form, the CDR3 reads TGTGCCAGCAGAAGGGTAGCGGGACCCGAAAACATTCAGTACTTC. The chain combines TRBV6-5 with TRBJ2-4, with 8 bases lining up with TRBD2. The J segment lost 5 bases and the V segment lost 6 bases, leaving 9 bases of the junction unmatched. The CDR3 totals 15 residues. Germline CDR1 MNHEY, CDR2 SVGAGI.

The V and J genes are TRBV5-6 and TRBJ1-4, with 8 bases identical to TRBD1. V trimming: 3 bases; J trimming: 5 bases; junction bases outside the gene matches: 6. The CDR3 contains 15 residues. Per the germline V gene, CDR1 is SGHDT and CDR2 is YYEEEE. The CDR3 region has the DNA TGTGCCAGCAGCTCGCGGGGGACAGGAAATGAAAAACTGTTTTTT. Translated: CASSSRGTGNEKLFF.

This clone was seen only once. The CDR3 spells CASSPKGAVGNTIYF. In nucleotides, the CDR3 is TGTGCCAGCAGCCCGAAGGGGGCGGTTGGAAACACCATATATTTT. The chain uses TRBV7-9 and TRBJ1-3, with 7 bases aligning to TRBD1. The CDR3 is 15 amino acids. V gave up 5 bases and J gave up 3 bases; unmatched junction bases: 7. CDR1 SEHNR and CDR2 FQNEAQ come from the germline V gene (reference sequence). The full variable domain, with the rest looked up from reference TRBV7-9 and TRBJ1-3, is DTGVSQNPRHKITKRGQNVTFRCDPISEHNRLYWYRQTLGQGPEFLTYFQNEAQLEKSRLLSDRFSAERPKGSFSTLEIQRTEQGDSAMYLCASSPKGAVGNTIYFGEGSWLTVV.

The chain has TRBV19 and TRBJ1-3; tentatively, D is TRBD1 (5 bases). The CDR3 spans 12 residues. Germline CDR1 and CDR2: LNHDA and SQIVND (reference sequence). With 10 bases removed from V and 4 bases from J, the gap between germline ends came to 11 bases. CDR3 DNA: TGTGCCACTTCGGACATCGGAAACACCATATATTTT. Its translation: CATSDIGNTIYF. The full variable domain, in which reference TRBV19 and TRBJ1-3 provide the parts outside the CDR3, is DGGITQSPKYLFRKEGQNVTLSCEQNLNHDAMYWYRQDPGQGLRLIYYSQIVNDFQKGDIAEGYSVSREKKESFPLTVTSAQKNPTAFYLCATSDIGNTIYFGEGSWLTVV.

The chain recombines TRBV4-1 with TRBJ1-5; 7 bases match TRBD1. The CDR3 sequence is 15 residues long. Per germline, CDR1 MGHRA and CDR2 YSYEKL. J gave up 2 bases and V 5 bases, and 6 bases lay outside the gene matches. DNA of the CDR3: TGCGCCAGCAGCGACAGGGAGGTTGGCAATCAGCCCCAGCATTTT. It translates to CASSDREVGNQPQHF.

This chain links TRBV4-1 with TRBJ2-7, with 9 positions matching TRBD1. CDR1 and CDR2 (germline): MGHRA, YSYEKL. Trimming took 3 bases from V and 6 from J; bases not matched to a gene: 12. The CDR3 has 16 residues. DNA for the CDR3: TGCGCCAGCAGCCACCAAACCGGGACAGGGATGCTCGAGCAGTACTTC. Residues: CASSHQTGTGMLEQYF.

The gene calls are TRBV10-3 and TRBJ2-5; the D gene is possibly TRBD1 (5 bases). Looked up from germline, CDR1 is ENHRY and CDR2 is SYGVKD. V lost 3 bases and J lost 2, with 7 bases in between. The CDR3 is 13 amino acids. The DNA of the CDR3 is TGTGCCATCAGTGATTCAGGGCAAGAGACCCAGTACTTC. Protein sequence: CAISDSGQETQYF.

This clone was counted between two and nine times. V and J are TRBV3-1 (or the pseudogene TRBV3-2) and TRBJ2-5, with 14 bases identical to TRBD2. This CDR3 has 16 residues. Losses at the gene ends were 5 bases for V and 2 bases for J; bases not matched to a gene: 4. Germline V gene lookup returns CDR1 LGHDT and CDR2 YNNKEL (reference sequence). The chain's CDR3 is CASSYRLAGGQETQYF. As DNA, the CDR3 is TGTGCCAGCAGCTACCGACTAGCGGGGGGGCAAGAGACCCAGTACTTC.